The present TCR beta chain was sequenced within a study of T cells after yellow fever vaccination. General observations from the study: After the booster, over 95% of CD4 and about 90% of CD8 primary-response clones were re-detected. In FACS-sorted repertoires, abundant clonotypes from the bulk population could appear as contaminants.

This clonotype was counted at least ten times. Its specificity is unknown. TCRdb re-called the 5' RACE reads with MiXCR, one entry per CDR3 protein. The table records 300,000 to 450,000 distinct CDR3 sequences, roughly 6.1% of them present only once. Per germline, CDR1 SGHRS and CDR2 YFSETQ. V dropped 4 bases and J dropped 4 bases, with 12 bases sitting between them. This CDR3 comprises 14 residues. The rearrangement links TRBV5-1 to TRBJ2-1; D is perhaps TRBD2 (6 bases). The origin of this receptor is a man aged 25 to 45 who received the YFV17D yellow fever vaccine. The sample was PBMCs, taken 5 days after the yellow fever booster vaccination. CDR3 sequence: CASSAGLRYNEQFF. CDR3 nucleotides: TGCGCCAGCAGCGCGGGACTTCGTTACAATGAGCAGTTCTTC.